This TCR beta chain was recovered during a study of T-cell reconstitution after alpha-beta-depleted transplantation in children. Notes on the study in general: High day-60 TCRbeta diversity in some patients came from surviving recipient T cells and thymic progenitors. Reportedly, roughly two months post-transplant, alpha-beta T cells arose from several hundred expanded graft clones. A year post-transplant, T-cell counts and diversity derived mostly from newly produced T cells.

A note on this clonotype: The antigen is not known.

In germline, CDR1 is SNHLY, CDR2 FYNNEI. The CDR3 is 16 amino acids. V gave up 3 bases and J gave up 5 bases; unmatched junction bases: 12. Preparation of the TCRbeta library used unique molecular identifiers. TCRdb redid the calling of the PCR reads with MiXCR, one entry per CDR3 protein. The sample lists just under 150,000 distinct CDR3 sequences, 8% to 10% seen once, with roughly 18% in the top ten. Sequences were derived from PBMCs, mostly from graft donor cells, sampled 180 days after TCRalphabeta/CD19-depleted stem cell transplant. The receptor was isolated from a female patient aged 2-9 years who had a stem cell transplant for congenital amegakaryocytic thrombocytopenia, so the T cells may come from the graft donor. V is TRBV2 and J is TRBJ1-2, with 7 bases identical to TRBD1. This CDR3 is CASSDTGTEGWYGYTF. The CDR3 DNA sequence: TGTGCCAGCAGTGACACGGGGACAGAGGGTTGGTATGGCTACACCTTC.